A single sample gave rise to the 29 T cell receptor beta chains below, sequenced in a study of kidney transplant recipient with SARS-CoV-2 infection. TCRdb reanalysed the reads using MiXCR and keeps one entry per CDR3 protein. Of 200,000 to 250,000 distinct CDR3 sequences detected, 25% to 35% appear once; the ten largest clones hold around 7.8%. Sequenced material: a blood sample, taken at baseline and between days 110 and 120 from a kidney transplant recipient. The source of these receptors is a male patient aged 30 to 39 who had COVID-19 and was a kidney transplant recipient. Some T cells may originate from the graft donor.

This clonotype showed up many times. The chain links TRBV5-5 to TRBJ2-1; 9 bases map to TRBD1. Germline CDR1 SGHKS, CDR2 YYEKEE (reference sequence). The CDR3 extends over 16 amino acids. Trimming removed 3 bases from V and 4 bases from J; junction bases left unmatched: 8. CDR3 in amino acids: CASSSPQGARYNEQFF. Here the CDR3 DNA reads TGTGCCAGCAGCTCCCCACAGGGGGCGCGTTACAATGAGCAGTTCTTC.

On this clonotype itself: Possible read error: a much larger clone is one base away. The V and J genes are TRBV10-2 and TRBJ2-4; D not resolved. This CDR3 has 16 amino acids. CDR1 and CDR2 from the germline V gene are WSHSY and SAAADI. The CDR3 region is CVSSDPTPLAKNIQYF. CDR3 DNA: TGCGTCAGCAGTGACCCTACACCTCTAGCCAAAAACATTCAGTACTTC.

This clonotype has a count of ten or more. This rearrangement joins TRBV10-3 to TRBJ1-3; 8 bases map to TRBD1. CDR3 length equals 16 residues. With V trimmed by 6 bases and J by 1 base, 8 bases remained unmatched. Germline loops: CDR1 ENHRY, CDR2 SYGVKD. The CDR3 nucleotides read TGTGCCATCAGCTCAGATCGACAGGGGTCTGGAAACACCATATATTTT. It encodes CAISSDRQGSGNTIYF.

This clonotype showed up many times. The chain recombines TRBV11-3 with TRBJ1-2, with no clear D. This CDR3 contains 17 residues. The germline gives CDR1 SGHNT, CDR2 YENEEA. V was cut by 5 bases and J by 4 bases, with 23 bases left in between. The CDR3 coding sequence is TGTGCCAGCAGCAGGTTACGCGATCTCGGAAAGACCTATGGCTACACCTTC. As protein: CASSRLRDLGKTYGYTF.

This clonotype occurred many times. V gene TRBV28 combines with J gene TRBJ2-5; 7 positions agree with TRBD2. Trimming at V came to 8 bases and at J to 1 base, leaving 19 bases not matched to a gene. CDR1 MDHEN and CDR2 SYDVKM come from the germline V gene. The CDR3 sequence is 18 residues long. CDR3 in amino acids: CASALANILRGSQETQYF. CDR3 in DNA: TGTGCCAGCGCACTAGCGAACATTCTAAGGGGTTCCCAAGAGACCCAGTACTTC.

CDR3 region: CASSPGTGLTGELFF. The CDR3 DNA reads as TGTGCCAGCAGTCCCGGGACAGGGCTCACCGGGGAGCTGTTTTTT. This chain joins TRBV12-3 or TRBV12-4 and TRBJ2-2; 9 bases map to TRBD1. The length of the CDR3 is 15 residues. The junction had 5 bases not matched to a gene; V was cut back by 5 bases and J by 4 bases.

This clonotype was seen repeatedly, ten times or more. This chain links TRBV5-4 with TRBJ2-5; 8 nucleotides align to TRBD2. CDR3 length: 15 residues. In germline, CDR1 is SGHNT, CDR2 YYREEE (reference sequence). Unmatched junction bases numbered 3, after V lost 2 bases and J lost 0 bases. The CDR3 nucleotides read TGTGCCAGCAGCTTAGGCGGGAGGCACCAAGAGACCCAGTACTTC. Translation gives CASSLGGRHQETQYF.

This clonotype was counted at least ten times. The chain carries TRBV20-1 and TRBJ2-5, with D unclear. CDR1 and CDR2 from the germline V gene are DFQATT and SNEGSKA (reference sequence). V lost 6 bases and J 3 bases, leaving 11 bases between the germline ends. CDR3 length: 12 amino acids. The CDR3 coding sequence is TGCAGTGCGCCCCGACTTGAAGAGACCCAGTACTTC. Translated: CSAPRLEETQYF.

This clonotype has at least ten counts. CDR3 sequence: CASSQRQGSIRDGYTF. The CDR3 DNA is TGTGCCAGCAGCCAACGACAGGGATCCATTCGGGATGGCTACACCTTC. This rearrangement joins TRBV14 to TRBJ1-2, with TRBD1 matching 7 bases. Germline V gene lookup returns CDR1 SGHDN and CDR2 FVKESK. With V trimmed by 2 bases and J by 6 bases, 12 bases remained unmatched. This CDR3 spans 16 amino acids.

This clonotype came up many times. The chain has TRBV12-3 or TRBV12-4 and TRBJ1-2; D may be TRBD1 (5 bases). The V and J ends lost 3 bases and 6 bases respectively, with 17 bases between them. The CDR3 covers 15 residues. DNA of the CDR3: TGTGCCAGCAGTTTCGCGGCAGGGAGAGGGCATGGCTACACCTTC. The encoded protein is CASSFAAGRGHGYTF.

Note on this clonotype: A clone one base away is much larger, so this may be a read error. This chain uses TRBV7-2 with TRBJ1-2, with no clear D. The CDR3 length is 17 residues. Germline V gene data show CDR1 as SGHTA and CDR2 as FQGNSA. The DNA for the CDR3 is TGTGCCGGCAGCTTTCATAACAGAGACGGAAAGACCTATGGCTACACCTTC. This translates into CAGSFHNRDGKTYGYTF.

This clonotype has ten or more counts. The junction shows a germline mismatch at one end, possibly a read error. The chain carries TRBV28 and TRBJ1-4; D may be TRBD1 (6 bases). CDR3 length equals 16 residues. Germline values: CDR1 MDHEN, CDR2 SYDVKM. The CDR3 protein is CASSLETGTSLETLFF. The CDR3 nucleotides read TGTGCCAGCAGCCTAGAGACAGGCACGTCCCTCGAAACACTGTTTTTT.

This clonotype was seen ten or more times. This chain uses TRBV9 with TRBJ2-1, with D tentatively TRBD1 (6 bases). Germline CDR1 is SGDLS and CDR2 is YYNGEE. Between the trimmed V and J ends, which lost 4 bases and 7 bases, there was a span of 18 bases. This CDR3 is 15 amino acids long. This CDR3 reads CASSFQGQGFNEQFF. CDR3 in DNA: TGTGCCAGCAGCTTTCAGGGGCAGGGATTTAATGAGCAGTTCTTC.

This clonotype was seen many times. CDR3 protein: CASSYRRSGDYGYTF. The CDR3 DNA follows: TGTGCCAGCAGTTACCGTCGCTCGGGAGACTATGGCTACACCTTC. V and J are TRBV6-5 and TRBJ1-2, with D uncertain. With 2 bases removed from V and 3 bases from J, the gap between germline ends came to 13 bases. The CDR3 covers 15 residues. The germline V gene has CDR1 MNHEY and CDR2 SVGAGI.

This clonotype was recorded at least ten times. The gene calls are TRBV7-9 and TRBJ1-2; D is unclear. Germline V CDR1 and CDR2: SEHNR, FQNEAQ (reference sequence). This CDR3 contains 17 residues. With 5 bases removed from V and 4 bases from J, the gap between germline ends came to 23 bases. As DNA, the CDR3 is TGTGCCAGCAGCGTAAAATTATACCATGGAAAGACCTATGGCTACACCTTC. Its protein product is CASSVKLYHGKTYGYTF.

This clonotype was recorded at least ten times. The CDR3 DNA sequence: TGTGCCATCAGTGGGTGGCTAGCGGGAGGGGAGCAGTACTTC. Translating gives CAISGWLAGGEQYF. The genes are TRBV10-3 and TRBJ2-7; 12 nucleotides agree with TRBD2. V gave up 4 bases and J gave up 7 bases; unmatched junction bases: 5. The CDR3 spans 14 residues. The germline CDR1 and CDR2 sequences are ENHRY and SYGVKD.

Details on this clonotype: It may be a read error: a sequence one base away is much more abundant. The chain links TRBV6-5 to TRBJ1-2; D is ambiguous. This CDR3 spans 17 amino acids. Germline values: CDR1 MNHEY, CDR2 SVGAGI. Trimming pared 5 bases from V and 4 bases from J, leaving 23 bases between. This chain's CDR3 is CASSRRGSMRKTYGYTF. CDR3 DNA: TGTGCCAGCAGTAGGAGAGGCTCTATGCGAAAGACCTATGGCTACACCTTC.

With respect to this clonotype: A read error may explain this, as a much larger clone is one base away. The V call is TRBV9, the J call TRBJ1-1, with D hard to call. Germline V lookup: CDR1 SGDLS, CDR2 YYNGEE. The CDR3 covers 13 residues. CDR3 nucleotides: TGTGCCAGCGGCGTCAGCCCGAACACTGAAGCTTTCTTT. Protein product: CASGVSPNTEAFF.

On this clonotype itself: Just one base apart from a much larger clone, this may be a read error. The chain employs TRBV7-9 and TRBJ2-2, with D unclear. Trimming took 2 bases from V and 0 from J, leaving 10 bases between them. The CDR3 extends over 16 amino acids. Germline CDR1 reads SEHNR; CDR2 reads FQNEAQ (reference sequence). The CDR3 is CASSLRDRANTGELFF. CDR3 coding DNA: TGTGCCAGCAGCTTAAGGGATAGAGCGAACACCGGGGAGCTGTTTTTT. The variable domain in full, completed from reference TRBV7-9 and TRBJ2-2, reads DTGVSQNPRHKITKRGQNVTFRCDPISEHNRLYWYRQTLGQGPEFLTYFQNEAQLEKSRLLSDRFSAERPKGSFSTLEIQRTEQGDSAMYLCASSLRDRANTGELFFGEGSRLTVL.

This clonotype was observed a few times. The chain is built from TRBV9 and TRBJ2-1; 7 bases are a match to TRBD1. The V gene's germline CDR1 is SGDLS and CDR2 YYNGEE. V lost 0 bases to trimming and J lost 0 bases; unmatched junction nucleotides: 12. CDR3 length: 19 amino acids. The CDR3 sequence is CASSVVGVLGTDSYNEQFF. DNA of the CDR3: TGTGCCAGCAGCGTAGTAGGGGTCTTGGGGACAGACTCCTACAATGAGCAGTTCTTC.

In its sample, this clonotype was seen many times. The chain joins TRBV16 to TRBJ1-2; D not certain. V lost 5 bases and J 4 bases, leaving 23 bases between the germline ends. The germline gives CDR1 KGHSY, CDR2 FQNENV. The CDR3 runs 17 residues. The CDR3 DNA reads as TGTGCCAGCAGCACATCCCCGGTCGTTAGAAAGACCTATGGCTACACCTTC. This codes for CASSTSPVVRKTYGYTF.

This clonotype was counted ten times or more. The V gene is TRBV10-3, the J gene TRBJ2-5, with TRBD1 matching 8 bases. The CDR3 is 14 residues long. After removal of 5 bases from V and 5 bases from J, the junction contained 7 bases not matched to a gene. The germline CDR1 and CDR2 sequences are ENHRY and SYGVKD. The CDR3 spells CAISTTGVGETQYF. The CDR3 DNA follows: TGTGCCATCAGTACGACAGGGGTGGGGGAGACCCAGTACTTC.

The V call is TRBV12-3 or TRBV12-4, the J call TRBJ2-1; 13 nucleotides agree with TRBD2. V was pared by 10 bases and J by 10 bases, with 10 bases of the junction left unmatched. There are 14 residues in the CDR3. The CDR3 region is CATHTSGRGDEQFF. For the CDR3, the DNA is TGTGCCACCCACACTAGCGGGAGGGGCGACGAGCAGTTCTTC.

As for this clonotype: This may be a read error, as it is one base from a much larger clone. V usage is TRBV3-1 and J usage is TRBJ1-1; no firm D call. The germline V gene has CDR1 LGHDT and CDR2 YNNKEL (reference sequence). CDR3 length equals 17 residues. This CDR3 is CVSSLESPISIRTEAFF. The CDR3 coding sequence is TGTGTCAGCAGCCTTGAGAGTCCCATTTCAATTCGCACTGAAGCTTTCTTT.

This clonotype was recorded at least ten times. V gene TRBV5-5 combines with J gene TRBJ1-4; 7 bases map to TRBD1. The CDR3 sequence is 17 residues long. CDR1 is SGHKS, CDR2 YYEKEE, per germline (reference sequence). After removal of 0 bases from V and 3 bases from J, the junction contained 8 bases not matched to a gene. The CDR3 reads CASSLALRGLANEKLFF. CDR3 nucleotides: TGTGCCAGCAGCTTGGCCCTTAGGGGGCTCGCTAATGAAAAACTGTTTTTT.

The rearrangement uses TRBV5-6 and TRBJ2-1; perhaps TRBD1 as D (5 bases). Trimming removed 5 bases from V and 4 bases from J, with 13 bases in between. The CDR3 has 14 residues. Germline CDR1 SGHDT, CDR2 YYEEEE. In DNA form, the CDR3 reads TGTGCCAGCAGATCAGGGTATACTTACAATGAGCAGTTCTTC. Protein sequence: CASRSGYTYNEQFF.

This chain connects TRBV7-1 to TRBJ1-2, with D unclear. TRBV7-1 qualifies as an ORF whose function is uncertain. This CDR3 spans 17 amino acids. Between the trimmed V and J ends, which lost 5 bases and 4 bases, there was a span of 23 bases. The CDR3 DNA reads TGTGCCAGCAGCACTACACCTCACGAGGGAAAGACCTATGGCTACACCTTC. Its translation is CASSTTPHEGKTYGYTF.

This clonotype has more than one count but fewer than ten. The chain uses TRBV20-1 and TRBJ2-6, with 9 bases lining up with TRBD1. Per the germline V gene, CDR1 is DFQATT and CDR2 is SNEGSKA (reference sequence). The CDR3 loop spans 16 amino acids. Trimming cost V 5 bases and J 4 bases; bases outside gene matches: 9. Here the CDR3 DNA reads TGCAGTGCTCAAACCGGGACAGGGTTCGGGGCCAACGTCCTGACTTTC. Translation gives CSAQTGTGFGANVLTF.

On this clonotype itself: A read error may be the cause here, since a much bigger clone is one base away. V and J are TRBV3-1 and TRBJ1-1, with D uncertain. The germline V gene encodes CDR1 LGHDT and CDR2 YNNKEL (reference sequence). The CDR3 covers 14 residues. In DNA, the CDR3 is TGTGCCACCGGGCAAGGGCACAAGAACGCTGAAGCTTTCTTT. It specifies CATGQGHKNAEAFF.